Below, 18 T cell receptor beta chains from the same sample are listed, as sequenced in a study of T-cell memory formation after mild COVID-19. A single record per CDR3 protein comes from TCRdb applying MiXCR to the 5' RACE reads. Among about 200,000 distinct CDR3 sequences listed, about 18% were seen once. Sample: PBMCs or a T cell subset sorted from them (not recorded which). The receptor set was obtained from an adult woman who had mild COVID-19 (a few samples of this study predate the infection). Cell type and time point are not known.

V and J are TRBV20-1 and TRBJ1-5; 7 nucleotides match TRBD1. The CDR3 contains 15 residues. Trimming removed 3 bases from V and 6 bases from J; junction bases left unmatched: 11. Germline values: CDR1 DFQATT, CDR2 SNEGSKA (reference sequence). In nucleotides, the CDR3 is TGCAGTGCTAGTCTTCGACAGGGCGAGGGTCAGCCCCAGCATTTT. It is translated as CSASLRQGEGQPQHF.

The rearrangement joins TRBV5-1 to TRBJ2-5; the D is unclear. CDR1 and CDR2 (germline): SGHRS, YFSETQ. The CDR3 has 14 amino acids. The ends were cut back, 4 bases at V and 4 bases at J, with 14 bases in the middle. CDR3 in amino acids: CASSRGRAGETQYF. The CDR3 DNA reads as TGCGCCAGCAGCCGCGGACGAGCCGGAGAGACCCAGTACTTC.

The chain links TRBV4-2 to TRBJ2-3; TRBD2 matches at 8 bases. Germline V CDR1 and CDR2: LGHNA, YNFKEQ. The ends lost 1 base at V and 0 bases at J; junction bases unmatched: 3. This CDR3 has 16 residues. CDR3 nucleotides: TGTGCCAGCAGCCAAGGGTCTAGCGGGAGCACAGATACGCAGTATTTT. It is translated as CASSQGSSGSTDTQYF.

The chain joins TRBV6-6 to TRBJ1-3, with D maybe TRBD1 (5 bases). The CDR3 is 17 residues long. The V end was cut by 6 bases, the J end by 1 base, with 19 bases between. Germline-derived CDR1 and CDR2 are MNHNY and SVGAGI (reference sequence). The DNA for the CDR3 is TGTGCCAGCAGCAGGGAGAGACTCCCGGGTTCTGGAAACACCATATATTTT. Translating it yields CASSRERLPGSGNTIYF.

This clonotype was detected a few times. The V call is TRBV4-1, the J call TRBJ1-1; D is ambiguous. The V gene's germline CDR1 is MGHRA and CDR2 YSYEKL. Deletions cut 0 bases from V and 0 bases from J, with 8 bases between. This CDR3 contains 15 residues. The CDR3 coding sequence is TGCGCCAGCAGCCAAGAGCGTGCGCTGAACACTGAAGCTTTCTTT. It encodes CASSQERALNTEAFF.

The rearrangement uses TRBV3-1 and TRBJ1-5, with D tentatively TRBD1 (6 bases). The CDR3 length is 14 residues. V shed 1 base and J shed 5 bases, with 9 bases lying between them. Germline CDR1 and CDR2: LGHDT and YNNKEL (reference sequence). The DNA for the CDR3 is TGTGCCAGCAGCCAAGCGGGGGGCGATCAGCCCCAGCATTTT. Translation gives CASSQAGGDQPQHF.

At least ten counts were recorded for this clonotype. The chain couples TRBV2 to TRBJ2-7, with 12 bases lining up with TRBD2. The CDR3 has 16 amino acids. CDR1 is SNHLY and CDR2 is FYNNEI in the germline V gene. J gave up 0 bases and V 6 bases, and 6 bases lay outside the gene matches. The CDR3 sequence: CASRTPTSGSSYEQYF. Written as DNA, the CDR3 is TGTGCCAGCAGGACTCCGACTAGCGGGAGCTCCTACGAGCAGTACTTC.

J is TRBJ2-1 and V is TRBV6-5, with D unresolved. The CDR3 extends over 12 amino acids. Trimming cost V 8 bases and J 16 bases, with 21 bases left between them. Germline CDR1 reads MNHEY; CDR2 reads SVGAGI. The CDR3 nucleotides read TGTGCCAGCCTAGGTAACTACAATGAGTACTTCTTC. Its translation: CASLGNYNEYFF.

The rearrangement joins TRBV12-3 or TRBV12-4 to TRBJ1-3; possibly TRBD1 for D (6 bases). With 7 bases removed from V and 0 bases from J, the gap between germline ends came to 16 bases. This CDR3 is 16 amino acids long. The CDR3 reads CASTGWRGSSGNTIYF. In DNA, the CDR3 is TGTGCCAGCACCGGGTGGAGGGGGAGCTCTGGAAACACCATATATTTT.

This clonotype showed up just once. Since the CDR3 does not end with the conserved phenylalanine or tryptophan, this likely comes from a read error. This sequence joins TRBV7-2 and TRBJ2-7; 8 bases are shared with TRBD2. After removal of 4 bases from V and 5 bases from J, the junction contained 4 bases not matched to a gene. Germline V lookup: CDR1 SGHTA, CDR2 FQGNSA. The CDR3 is 13 residues long. CDR3 in DNA: TGTGCCAGCAGCTCCCCGGGACTAGACGAGCAGTACTTA. Translated: CASSSPGLDEQYL.

The chain is built from TRBV27 and TRBJ2-7; possible D gene TRBD1, 5 bases. The CDR3 length is 13 residues. Germline V gene sequence: CDR1 MNHEY, CDR2 SMNVEV (reference sequence). Trimming shortened V by 3 bases and J by 5 bases, and 11 bases separated the two germline ends. The CDR3 loop reads CASSLAGSDEQYF. The CDR3 region has the DNA TGTGCCAGCAGTTTGGCAGGGTCTGACGAGCAGTACTTC.

The genes are TRBV6-1 and TRBJ2-2; 7 bases map to TRBD1. Germline V lookup: CDR1 MNHNS, CDR2 SASEGT. The CDR3 loop spans 14 amino acids. V lost 6 bases and J lost 5; bases outside the gene matches: 6. The CDR3 DNA is TGTGCCAGCAGCCAGGGACAGTGGACCGGGGAGCTGTTTTTT. This encodes CASSQGQWTGELFF.

In its sample, this clonotype was seen a few times. The J gene is TRBJ2-5, the V gene TRBV20-1, with D hard to call. Germline assignment: CDR1 DFQATT and CDR2 SNEGSKA (reference sequence). The CDR3 loop spans 12 amino acids. Trimming stripped 0 bases from V and 9 bases from J, with 11 bases between. The CDR3 DNA is TGCAGTGCTAGAGATCCCCTCTGGGCCCAGTACTTC. Its protein product is CSARDPLWAQYF.

The chain recombines TRBV19 with TRBJ1-5; a possible D gene is TRBD1 (6 bases). The CDR3 extends over 15 amino acids. Trimming removed 1 base from V and 4 bases from J, with 11 bases in between. Germline CDR1 reads LNHDA; CDR2 reads SQIVND (reference sequence). The chain's CDR3 is CASSIVGHDNQPQHF. In DNA form, the CDR3 reads TGTGCCAGTAGTATAGTGGGACACGATAATCAGCCCCAGCATTTT.

J is TRBJ2-7 and V is TRBV12-3 or TRBV12-4; 12 bases align to TRBD1. This CDR3 is 16 amino acids long. The trim removed 6 bases at V and 1 base at J, leaving 7 bases unmatched. CDR3 region: CASRRGTGGISYEQYF. CDR3 DNA: TGTGCCAGCAGGCGTGGGACAGGGGGCATTTCCTACGAGCAGTACTTC.

The V and J genes are TRBV5-1 and TRBJ2-3; possible D gene TRBD1, 6 bases. Trimming cost V 4 bases and J 6 bases, with 21 bases left between them. CDR3 length: 16 residues. The V gene's germline CDR1 is SGHRS and CDR2 YFSETQ. The CDR3 DNA is TGCGCCAGCAGCCACCTACAGGGTTTGGGCGCCGATACGCAGTATTTT. Its protein product is CASSHLQGLGADTQYF.

This clonotype came up a few times. The DNA for the CDR3 is TGTGCCATCAGTGGACTAGCGGGAGGCTCCTACAATGAGCAGTTCTTC. Encoded protein: CAISGLAGGSYNEQFF. The chain joins TRBV10-3 to TRBJ2-1, with 13 bases that match TRBD2. CDR3 length equals 16 residues. J gave up 0 bases and V 4 bases, and 0 bases lay outside the gene matches. CDR1 is ENHRY, CDR2 SYGVKD, per germline.

This clonotype was seen at least ten times. The V gene is TRBV7-9, the J gene TRBJ2-7; 8 bases are shared with TRBD1. Looked up from germline, CDR1 is SEHNR and CDR2 is FQNEAQ (reference sequence). With V trimmed by 5 bases and J by 5 bases, 2 bases remained unmatched. The CDR3 contains 12 residues. For the CDR3, the DNA is TGTGCCAGCAGCGCGACAGGGGACGAGCAGTACTTC. Protein product: CASSATGDEQYF.